These T cell receptor beta chains were read from a single sample in a study of identical twins. TCRdb analysed the 5' RACE reads with MiXCR anew, one entry per CDR3 protein. Seen here are roughly 690,000 distinct CDR3 sequences, 6% to 6.5% observed once, and the top ten hold roughly 2%. The sequenced sample was naive T cells sorted from blood. All receptors come from a man in his late teens or twenties in good health. Both conserved end residues are part of each CDR3. Each record gives: CDR3 protein, clone size, J gene, V gene. The size of a clone is reported for some rows only, either as once, few or many, or as a class for expanded clones.

cdr3_aa: CSARRGPETQYF; clone_size: few; j_call: TRBJ2-5; v_call: TRBV20-1
cdr3_aa: CASSEVSGTYNEQFF; clone_size: -; j_call: TRBJ2-1; v_call: TRBV2
cdr3_aa: CASSQPGLPAREQYF; clone_size: -; j_call: TRBJ2-7; v_call: TRBV6-2/TRBV6-3
cdr3_aa: CASSLDGGSYTF; clone_size: many; j_call: TRBJ1-2; v_call: TRBV5-5
cdr3_aa: CAWSRLAGDHGELFF; clone_size: few; j_call: TRBJ2-2; v_call: TRBV30
cdr3_aa: CASSPQGSGHQETQYF; clone_size: few; j_call: TRBJ2-5; v_call: TRBV18
cdr3_aa: CASKPTGSNGDIQYF; clone_size: few; j_call: TRBJ2-4; v_call: TRBV12-3/TRBV12-4
cdr3_aa: CASSYSWGDGGELFF; clone_size: -; j_call: TRBJ2-2; v_call: TRBV6-5
cdr3_aa: CASSPRWDPRSNTEAFF; clone_size: many; j_call: TRBJ1-1; v_call: TRBV27
cdr3_aa: CASSPGDGYEQYF; clone_size: -; j_call: TRBJ2-7; v_call: TRBV7-2
cdr3_aa: CASSPMGTVGYEQYF; clone_size: many; j_call: TRBJ2-7; v_call: TRBV7-2
cdr3_aa: CASSLRRAQADTQYF; clone_size: -; j_call: TRBJ2-3; v_call: TRBV12-3/TRBV12-4
cdr3_aa: CASSQDRREARTDTQYF; clone_size: many; j_call: TRBJ2-3; v_call: TRBV4-3
cdr3_aa: CSATGQGYNEQFF; clone_size: many; j_call: TRBJ2-1; v_call: TRBV29-1
cdr3_aa: CASSSWDQGETQYF; clone_size: many; j_call: TRBJ2-5; v_call: TRBV28
cdr3_aa: CATRTTSGSVDEQFF; clone_size: few; j_call: TRBJ2-1; v_call: TRBV5-1
cdr3_aa: CASSSRAPTGELFF; clone_size: few; j_call: TRBJ2-2; v_call: TRBV13
cdr3_aa: CASSTGGVGVNTEAFF; clone_size: many; j_call: TRBJ1-1; v_call: TRBV5-1
cdr3_aa: CSARDTATDTQYF; clone_size: -; j_call: TRBJ2-3; v_call: TRBV20-1
cdr3_aa: CASTSIAGDVETQYF; clone_size: many; j_call: TRBJ2-5; v_call: TRBV7-9
cdr3_aa: CASSPHPLSGRAFEQFF; clone_size: many; j_call: TRBJ2-1; v_call: TRBV7-9
cdr3_aa: CATKEAGTDTGELFF; clone_size: few; j_call: TRBJ2-2; v_call: TRBV28
cdr3_aa: CSASGGGLAGNEQYF; clone_size: few; j_call: TRBJ2-7; v_call: TRBV20-1
cdr3_aa: CASSLTGAGELFF; clone_size: many; j_call: TRBJ2-2; v_call: TRBV5-6
cdr3_aa: CSASSVNTEAFF; clone_size: many; j_call: TRBJ1-1; v_call: TRBV20-1
cdr3_aa: CASSSQGDGYTF; clone_size: many; j_call: TRBJ1-2; v_call: TRBV7-9
cdr3_aa: CASSYSGLAGNADTQYF; clone_size: many; j_call: TRBJ2-3; v_call: TRBV6-5
cdr3_aa: CSGQSGAIHEQYF; clone_size: few; j_call: TRBJ2-7; v_call: TRBV20-1
cdr3_aa: CASQIPANYGYTF; clone_size: many; j_call: TRBJ1-2; v_call: TRBV6-1
cdr3_aa: CASSIGTSGNQETQYF; clone_size: many; j_call: TRBJ2-5; v_call: TRBV5-1
cdr3_aa: CASRPVRSSYNEQFF; clone_size: many; j_call: TRBJ2-1; v_call: TRBV6-2/TRBV6-3
cdr3_aa: CASSEYGGLAENEQFF; clone_size: many; j_call: TRBJ2-1; v_call: TRBV25-1
cdr3_aa: CASSLDSGLNTEAFF; clone_size: few; j_call: TRBJ1-1; v_call: TRBV5-1
cdr3_aa: CASSFDYTGTRTDTQYF; clone_size: -; j_call: TRBJ2-3; v_call: TRBV11-2
cdr3_aa: CASSNRADSGETQYF; clone_size: few; j_call: TRBJ2-5; v_call: TRBV21-1
cdr3_aa: CSVEVVGLLTDTQYF; clone_size: many; j_call: TRBJ2-3; v_call: TRBV29-1
cdr3_aa: CSVERWDEQFF; clone_size: -; j_call: TRBJ2-1; v_call: TRBV29-1
cdr3_aa: CSVSRRGRGNTEAFF; clone_size: few; j_call: TRBJ1-1; v_call: TRBV29-1
cdr3_aa: CSARLRTDTQYF; clone_size: few; j_call: TRBJ2-3; v_call: TRBV20-1
cdr3_aa: CSARDQTGVAVETQYF; clone_size: many; j_call: TRBJ2-5; v_call: TRBV20-1
cdr3_aa: CASSKGHGSNEQYF; clone_size: few; j_call: TRBJ2-7; v_call: TRBV7-3
cdr3_aa: CSVGLPEIGQGADTQYF; clone_size: few; j_call: TRBJ2-3; v_call: TRBV29-1
cdr3_aa: CASSAGTSGEGSYNEQFF; clone_size: few; j_call: TRBJ2-1; v_call: TRBV28
cdr3_aa: CASSYSPSESNEQYF; clone_size: many; j_call: TRBJ2-7; v_call: TRBV6-5
cdr3_aa: CSAPDLGGQSGRKQFF; clone_size: few; j_call: TRBJ2-1; v_call: TRBV20-1
cdr3_aa: CASSSGLADGMRNEQFF; clone_size: few; j_call: TRBJ2-1; v_call: TRBV5-4
cdr3_aa: CASSHPNQHEQFF; clone_size: many; j_call: TRBJ2-1; v_call: TRBV3-1
cdr3_aa: CASSEGGTDTQYF; clone_size: many; j_call: TRBJ2-3; v_call: TRBV6-1
cdr3_aa: CSASLLAGDRSDTQYF; clone_size: many; j_call: TRBJ2-3; v_call: TRBV20-1
cdr3_aa: CSASGSSTDTQYF; clone_size: many; j_call: TRBJ2-3; v_call: TRBV29-1
cdr3_aa: CASSLQGGGNTIYF; clone_size: -; j_call: TRBJ1-3; v_call: TRBV5-1
cdr3_aa: CASSVSPSGRDYEQYF; clone_size: few; j_call: TRBJ2-7; v_call: TRBV9
cdr3_aa: CASSRARVGYEQFF; clone_size: few; j_call: TRBJ2-1; v_call: TRBV3-1
cdr3_aa: CASSPQPGQTYEQYF; clone_size: few; j_call: TRBJ2-7; v_call: TRBV7-8
cdr3_aa: CASSLTGTGSHEQYF; clone_size: -; j_call: TRBJ2-7; v_call: TRBV7-2
cdr3_aa: CASSLVKGQETQYF; clone_size: -; j_call: TRBJ2-5; v_call: TRBV7-8
cdr3_aa: CASSPLRDTEAFF; clone_size: -; j_call: TRBJ1-1; v_call: TRBV11-2